Below are 27 T cell receptor beta chains sequenced from a single sample in a study of shared clonotypes between healthy human individuals. The assay was immunoSEQ multiplex PCR, and TCRdb's table has in-frame clones only and misses some. The data contain some 630,000 clones, approximately 96% of them singletons. Naive CD8 isolation took CD45RO-negative cells positively selected for CCR7 and excluded terminally differentiated effector memory CD45RA+ cells. The sample comprised naive CD8+ T cells sorted from blood. Receptors were obtained from a woman in her 30s in good health.

The rearrangement joins TRBV13 to TRBJ1-1; the match to TRBD1 covers 8 bases. J gave up 6 bases and V 5 bases, and 5 bases lay outside the gene matches. The CDR3 runs to 13 residues. CDR1 and CDR2 (germline): PRHDT, FYEKMQ (reference sequence). This chain's CDR3 is CASSADRGAEAFF. The CDR3 coding sequence is TGTGCCAGCAGCGCAGACAGGGGCGCTGAAGCTTTCTTT.

This clone was picked up one time. The chain couples TRBV5-6 to TRBJ1-2; TRBD1 is a possible D gene (6 bases). The CDR3 is 15 amino acids. Germline lookup yields CDR1 SGHDT and CDR2 YYEEEE. Trimming removed 4 bases from V and 3 bases from J, with 16 bases in between. The CDR3 protein is CASSPPGGADYGYTF. The CDR3 DNA reads as TGTGCCAGCAGCCCGCCCGGGGGGGCAGACTATGGCTACACCTTC.

The chain couples TRBV4-1 to TRBJ2-5; 7 bases are shared with TRBD1. Near its end, the DNA agrees better with TRBJ2-7, so the J call may be wrong. The length of the CDR3 is 14 residues. Germline V gene sequence: CDR1 MGHRA, CDR2 YSYEKL. CDR3 nucleotides: TGCGCCAGCGCCCCCCTACAGGGGCAGGACGAGCAGTACTTC. Protein product: CASAPLQGQDEQYF.

The chain links TRBV6-5 to TRBJ2-3; 7 bases are a match to TRBD1. J was trimmed by 5 bases and V by 4 bases; bases with no gene match: 9. The CDR3 runs 15 residues. CDR1 is MNHEY and CDR2 is SVGAGI in the germline V gene. In nucleotides, the CDR3 is TGTGCCAGCAGTTCCTTACAGGGGTTGAGAGATACGCAGTATTTT. The encoded protein is CASSSLQGLRDTQYF.

This rearrangement joins TRBV29-1 to TRBJ2-7; 15 nucleotides agree with TRBD2. The germline gives CDR1 SQVTM, CDR2 ANQGSEA. The CDR3 consists of 16 residues. V shed 1 base, J shed 5 bases, and the junction held 6 bases outside the gene matches. The CDR3 DNA follows: TGCAGCGTTGAAGGGACTAGCGGGAGGGGAGGGAACGAGCAGTACTTC. It codes for CSVEGTSGRGGNEQYF.

The chain uses TRBV5-1 and TRBJ2-1; 7 nucleotides match TRBD2. The CDR3 spans 17 residues. Germline lookup yields CDR1 SGHRS and CDR2 YFSETQ. After removal of 0 bases from V and 0 bases from J, the junction contained 6 bases not matched to a gene. The CDR3 sequence is CASSLGLAKSSYNEQFF. The CDR3 DNA is TGCGCCAGCAGCTTGGGACTAGCAAAGAGCTCCTACAATGAGCAGTTCTTC.

The chain employs TRBV2 and TRBJ2-7; the D is unclear. This CDR3 contains 14 residues. The germline gives CDR1 SNHLY, CDR2 FYNNEI. Trimming took 4 bases from V and 2 from J, leaving 12 bases between them. In DNA form, the CDR3 reads TGTGCCAGCAGTGTCTTCGGGCAAGCCTACGAGCAGTACTTC. It translates to CASSVFGQAYEQYF.

V usage is TRBV10-3 and J usage is TRBJ2-2, with D tentatively TRBD2 (7 bases). In germline, CDR1 is ENHRY, CDR2 SYGVKD. V lost 3 bases and J 6 bases, leaving 11 bases between the germline ends. CDR3 length: 14 residues. The CDR3 here is CAISDGGLSGELFF. The CDR3 DNA is TGTGCCATCAGTGACGGGGGGCTTTCCGGGGAGCTGTTTTTT.

This clone came up a few times. The chain employs TRBV7-9 and TRBJ1-1, with 8 bases matching TRBD1. V trimming: 5 bases; J trimming: 5 bases; junction bases outside the gene matches: 7. This CDR3 has 14 residues. Germline loops: CDR1 SEHNR, CDR2 FQNEAQ (reference sequence). CDR3 in DNA: TGTGCCAGCAGCCCAAGACAGGGGAGGACTGAAGCTTTCTTT. Residues: CASSPRQGRTEAFF.

V usage is TRBV27 and J usage is TRBJ2-1, with 10 bases lining up with TRBD2. The CDR3 is made up of 16 amino acids. Germline values: CDR1 MNHEY, CDR2 SMNVEV (reference sequence). V dropped 6 bases and J dropped 3; count of bases not matched to a gene: 8. CDR3 region: CASSLSSGSLYNEQFF. The CDR3 DNA reads TGTGCCAGCAGCCTATCTAGCGGGAGTCTCTACAATGAGCAGTTCTTC.

This clone has a handful of counts. The V gene is TRBV14, the J gene TRBJ2-6, with D perhaps TRBD1 (5 bases). Germline V lookup: CDR1 SGHDN, CDR2 FVKESK. V was cut by 1 base and J by 3 bases, with 13 bases left in between. CDR3 size: 17 residues. The CDR3 DNA reads as TGTGCCAGCAGCCAAGCCCTCAGGGATGTTGGGGCCAACGTCCTGACTTTC. Translating it yields CASSQALRDVGANVLTF.

The chain joins TRBV4-1 to TRBJ2-2; D unclear. This CDR3 has 16 residues. V dropped 4 bases and J dropped 2 bases, with 14 bases sitting between them. Germline CDR1 reads MGHRA; CDR2 reads YSYEKL. CDR3 in DNA: TGCGCCAGCAGCCTCTGGCCCGAGCTTAACACCGGGGAGCTGTTTTTT. This sequence encodes CASSLWPELNTGELFF.

V usage is TRBV5-4 and J usage is TRBJ2-3, with 8 bases lining up with TRBD1. Germline values: CDR1 SGHNT, CDR2 YYREEE (reference sequence). V dropped 2 bases and J dropped 4; count of bases not matched to a gene: 6. This CDR3 is 15 amino acids long. CDR3 sequence reads: CASSFTGGVPDTQYF. DNA for the CDR3: TGTGCCAGCAGCTTTACAGGGGGTGTCCCAGATACGCAGTATTTT.

The chain joins TRBV7-9 to TRBJ2-5, with TRBD2 identical over 9 bases. The J call may be incorrect, as the DNA end agrees better with TRBJ2-7. Germline CDR1 SEHNR, CDR2 FQNEAQ (reference sequence). The CDR3 is made up of 14 amino acids. The CDR3 loop reads CASSTIAGEYEQYF. Written as DNA, the CDR3 is TGTGCCAGCAGCACGATAGCGGGAGAATACGAGCAGTACTTC.

The CDR3 region has the DNA TGTGCCACCAGCAACAGGGTCCTTGATACGCAGTATTTT. It codes for CATSNRVLDTQYF. V gene TRBV15 combines with J gene TRBJ2-3; D is perhaps TRBD1 (6 bases). Germline loops: CDR1 LNHNV, CDR2 YYDKDF (reference sequence). The CDR3 spans 13 residues. V lost 4 bases and J 6 bases, leaving 11 bases between the germline ends.

The gene calls are TRBV19 and TRBJ1-1, with D uncertain. Per the germline V gene, CDR1 is LNHDA and CDR2 is SQIVND (reference sequence). V lost 1 base to trimming and J lost 6 bases, with 9 bases between them. This CDR3 region has 13 residues. The CDR3 DNA reads TGTGCCAGTAGTATAGTTGCGGGTGCTGAAGCTTTCTTT. It yields the protein CASSIVAGAEAFF.

The genes are TRBV29-1 and TRBJ2-7; D may be TRBD1 or TRBD2 (5 bases each). The CDR3 runs 13 residues. Germline V CDR1 and CDR2: SQVTM, ANQGSEA. V lost 6 bases and J 0 bases, leaving 12 bases between the germline ends. CDR3 bases: TGCAGCGTGGCGGACGGGACCTCCTACGAGCAGTACTTC. It translates to CSVADGTSYEQYF.

V gene TRBV28 combines with J gene TRBJ1-1; D gene unclear. Trimming shortened V by 3 bases and J by 7 bases, and 3 bases separated the two germline ends. CDR1 and CDR2 from the germline V gene are MDHEN and SYDVKM. The CDR3 loop spans 10 amino acids. The CDR3 region is CASSLHEAFF. The CDR3 region has the DNA TGTGCCAGCAGTTTGCATGAAGCTTTCTTT.

The chain recombines TRBV5-1 with TRBJ1-6; D is ambiguous. The CDR3 is made up of 15 amino acids. Trimming stripped 0 bases from V and 7 bases from J, with 11 bases between. The V gene's germline CDR1 is SGHRS and CDR2 YFSETQ. The CDR3 is CASSLASAGNSPLHF. The CDR3 nucleotides are TGCGCCAGCAGCTTGGCCTCGGCAGGAAATTCACCCCTCCACTTT. Looking up the rest from reference TRBV5-1 and TRBJ1-6 gives the full variable domain: KAGVTQTPRYLIKTRGQQVTLSCSPISGHRSVSWYQQTPGQGLQFLFEYFSETQRNKGNFPGRFSGRQFSNSRSEMNVSTLELGDSALYLCASSLASAGNSPLHFGNGTRLTVT.

V usage is TRBV7-3 and J usage is TRBJ2-1, with TRBD2 matching 12 bases. Germline CDR1 and CDR2: SGHTA and FQGTGA. CDR3 size: 15 residues. V shed 4 bases and J 6 bases; nucleotides not matched to a gene: 4. In DNA form, the CDR3 reads TGTGCCAGCAGCTCACTAGCGGGAGGAACCAATGAGCAGTTCTTC. Its protein product is CASSSLAGGTNEQFF.

V is TRBV2 and J is TRBJ2-5; weak D call: TRBD2 (6 bases). CDR3 size: 15 residues. Germline V gene lookup returns CDR1 SNHLY and CDR2 FYNNEI. Trimming left V 3 bases short and J 4 bases short, with 15 bases between. CDR3 protein: CASSDVAENGETQYF. CDR3 sequence (DNA): TGTGCCAGCAGTGACGTAGCGGAAAATGGAGAGACCCAGTACTTC.

The chain combines TRBV6-5 with TRBJ2-1; D might be TRBD1 or TRBD2, each matching 5 bases. The CDR3 extends over 14 amino acids. Trimming removed 7 bases from V and 8 bases from J, with 18 bases in between. CDR1 is MNHEY, CDR2 SVGAGI, per germline. As DNA, the CDR3 is TGTGCCAGCACCTTACGGGGCCAGGGCCATGAGCAGTTCTTC. As protein: CASTLRGQGHEQFF.

This chain joins TRBV6-6 and TRBJ1-5; no reliable D call. The V and J ends lost 0 bases and 3 bases respectively, with 9 bases between them. CDR3 size: 15 residues. CDR1 and CDR2 from the germline V gene are MNHNY and SVGAGI (reference sequence). CDR3 loop: CASSYSLGINQPQHF. As DNA, the CDR3 is TGTGCCAGCAGTTACTCGCTGGGGATCAATCAGCCCCAGCATTTT.

The rearrangement uses TRBV29-1 and TRBJ2-7; tentatively, D is TRBD2 (5 bases). The germline V and J ends were trimmed by 4 bases and 0 bases, with 10 bases remaining between them. CDR3 length equals 13 residues. Germline-derived CDR1 and CDR2 are SQVTM and ANQGSEA. The CDR3, as DNA: TGCAGCGTTGGCGGGTTTAGCTCCTACGAGCAGTACTTC. Translation: CSVGGFSSYEQYF.

Worth noting for this clone: Other DNA sequences in the same sample also yield this CDR3. The V call is TRBV27, the J call TRBJ2-7; 7 bases agree with TRBD2. Germline CDR1 reads MNHEY; CDR2 reads SMNVEV (reference sequence). V dropped 2 bases and J dropped 1; count of bases not matched to a gene: 2. This CDR3 spans 14 amino acids. The CDR3 sequence is CASSLLADSYEQYF. The CDR3 nucleotides are TGTGCCAGCAGTTTACTAGCGGATTCCTACGAGCAGTACTTC.

V usage is TRBV28 and J usage is TRBJ1-1; perhaps TRBD1 as D (5 bases). Per germline, CDR1 MDHEN and CDR2 SYDVKM. V lost 7 bases, J lost 3 bases, and 21 bases lay in between. CDR3 length: 16 amino acids. The CDR3 reads CASTLVGDPSDTEAFF. CDR3 coding DNA: TGTGCCAGCACCCTTGTGGGGGACCCAAGTGACACTGAAGCTTTCTTT.

The J gene is TRBJ2-1, the V gene TRBV5-1; possibly TRBD2 for D (5 bases). Per germline, CDR1 SGHRS and CDR2 YFSETQ. V was clipped by 7 bases and J by 0 bases, with 5 bases between them. The CDR3 contains 12 residues. The CDR3 spells CASGSSYNEQFF. The CDR3 DNA is TGCGCCAGCGGGAGCTCCTACAATGAGCAGTTCTTC. Together with reference TRBV5-1 and TRBJ2-1, the CDR3 gives the full variable domain: KAGVTQTPRYLIKTRGQQVTLSCSPISGHRSVSWYQQTPGQGLQFLFEYFSETQRNKGNFPGRFSGRQFSNSRSEMNVSTLELGDSALYLCASGSSYNEQFFGPGTRLTVL.